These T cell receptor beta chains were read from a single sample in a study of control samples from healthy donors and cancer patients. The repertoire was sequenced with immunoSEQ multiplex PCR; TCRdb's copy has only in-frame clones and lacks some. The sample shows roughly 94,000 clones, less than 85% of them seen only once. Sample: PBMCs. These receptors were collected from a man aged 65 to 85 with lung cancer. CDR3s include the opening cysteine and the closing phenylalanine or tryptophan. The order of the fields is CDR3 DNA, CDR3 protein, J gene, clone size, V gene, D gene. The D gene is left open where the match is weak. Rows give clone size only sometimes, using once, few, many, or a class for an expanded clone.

TGCGCCAGCAGCCAGCGGGACAGCTATGGCTACACCTTC | CASSQRDSYGYTF | TRBJ1-2 | - | TRBV4-1 | TRBD1
TGTGCCAGCAGCCAGGACGAACGCTACGAGCAGTACTTC | CASSQDERYEQYF | TRBJ2-7 | - | TRBV27 | -
TGTGCCAGCAGTGAAAGGAGGGAGGATCAGCCCCAGCATTTT | CASSERREDQPQHF | TRBJ1-5 | - | TRBV2 | -
TGTGCCAGTAATGACCAACAGGTCCAGCCCCAGCATTTT | CASNDQQVQPQHF | TRBJ1-5 | - | TRBV19 | -
TGTGCCAGTAGTATAGGTCCCCAGCCCCAGCATTTT | CASSIGPQPQHF | TRBJ1-5 | - | TRBV19 | -
TGTGCCAGCAGTTACTCCGGGGGGTTAAAGGAAAAACTGTTTTTT | CASSYSGGLKEKLFF | TRBJ1-4 | - | TRBV6-5 | -
TGTGCCAGCAGTCCCATCACAGGGGGCGGAAAGACCCAGTACTTC | CASSPITGGGKTQYF | TRBJ2-5 | - | TRBV2 | TRBD1
TGTGCCACCCCCGACAAGGAGGGGAGCGAGCAGTACTTC | CATPDKEGSEQYF | TRBJ2-7 | - | TRBV24-1 | -
TGTGCCAGCAGTGAAAACATGGCGGGGGCGCAAGAGACCCAGTACTTC | CASSENMAGAQETQYF | TRBJ2-5 | - | TRBV2 | -
TGTGCCGCCGACAGTGGCTCCTACGAGCAGTACTTC | CAADSGSYEQYF | TRBJ2-7 | - | TRBV30 | -
TGTGCCAGCATCCAATGGGGCGGGGGACGCTCACCCCTCCACTTT | CASIQWGGGRSPLHF | TRBJ1-6 | - | TRBV28 | -
TGTGCCAGCAGTTTAGGACTTTACAATGAGCAGTTCTTC | CASSLGLYNEQFF | TRBJ2-1 | - | TRBV6-5 | -
TGTGCCAGCAGCCCCTCTGGGGACAGGGGCTATGGCTACACCTTC | CASSPSGDRGYGYTF | TRBJ1-2 | - | TRBV5-6 | TRBD1
TGTGCCAGCAGGACCTCTCCTAATTCACCCCTCCACTTT | CASRTSPNSPLHF | TRBJ1-6 | - | TRBV27 | -
TGTGCCAGCAGTGGGCGGATCAGCTCCTACGAGCAGTACTTC | CASSGRISSYEQYF | TRBJ2-7 | - | TRBV6-6 | -
TGTGCCAGCAGTGAATCCCCCTCGGCAGATACGCAGTATTTT | CASSESPSADTQYF | TRBJ2-3 | - | TRBV25-1 | -
TGTGCCAGCAGTTTAAGCGGGGGGGGGAGGGAGCTGTTTTTT | CASSLSGGGRELFF | TRBJ2-2 | - | TRBV6-5 | TRBD2
TGTGCCAGCAGCTTAGCGCCCGGGGGTAGCGGGGGGGCCAGTGAGACCCAGTACTTC | CASSLAPGGSGGASETQYF | TRBJ2-5 | few | TRBV7-6 | TRBD2
TGTGCCACCAGCAACCCACAGGGGGCGGCTGCAACTAATGAAAAACTGTTTTTT | CATSNPQGAAATNEKLFF | TRBJ1-4 | - | TRBV15 | TRBD1
TGCAGTGCTAGAGTTGGTAGAGAGCAGTACTTC | CSARVGREQYF | TRBJ2-7 | - | TRBV20-1 | -
TGTGCCAGCACCCTCGCGGGGACACCGGTGGATAGCAATCAGCCCCAGCATTTT | CASTLAGTPVDSNQPQHF | TRBJ1-5 | once | TRBV28 | -
TGTGCCAGCAGCTTGGTACAGGGTAACTCACCCCTCCACTTT | CASSLVQGNSPLHF | TRBJ1-6 | few | TRBV5-6 | -
TGTGCCAGCAGCTCTGGGGCTACGCAGGGGAATGGCTACACCTTC | CASSSGATQGNGYTF | TRBJ1-2 | - | TRBV9 | -
TGTGCCAGCAGTTCCGACAGACAGCCCCAGCATTTT | CASSSDRQPQHF | TRBJ1-5 | - | TRBV28 | -
TGTGCCAGCAGCTCTCACGGGGATGAGCAGTTCTTC | CASSSHGDEQFF | TRBJ2-1 | once | TRBV7-9 | -
TGTGCCAGCAGCTTAGTCTTGGACGCCCGGGGGACCCAGTACTTC | CASSLVLDARGTQYF | TRBJ2-5 | - | TRBV7-2 | -
TGTGCCAGCAGCTCCATGAGGACAGCCCAAGAGACCCAGTACTTC | CASSSMRTAQETQYF | TRBJ2-5 | few | TRBV11-1 | -
TGTGCCAGCAGTTTTGTTCATCTCTCTGGGGCCAACGTCCTGACTTTC | CASSFVHLSGANVLTF | TRBJ2-6 | - | TRBV27 | -
TGCGCCAGCAGTGAGTCAGGGGTATGGACAGATACGCAGTATTTT | CASSESGVWTDTQYF | TRBJ2-3 | - | TRBV10-1 | -
TGTGCCAGCAGCAGCCGGGACAGGGCGAACACTGAAGCTTTCTTT | CASSSRDRANTEAFF | TRBJ1-1 | - | TRBV7-2 | TRBD1
TGTGCCAGTAGTTCCGACAGCCTCTTGGGCATTCAGTACTTC | CASSSDSLLGIQYF | TRBJ2-4 | - | TRBV19 | -
TGTGCCAGCAGGGCGGTGGGAGGTGGGAGCTTAATTAATGAGCAGTTCTTC | CASRAVGGGSLINEQFF | TRBJ2-1 | few | TRBV9 | -
TGCAGTGCTGGGGTTGGGGGAGAGCAGTACTTC | CSAGVGGEQYF | TRBJ2-7 | - | TRBV20-1 | -
TGTGCCAGCTGGGGGCGGGGCACAGATACGCAGTATTTT | CASWGRGTDTQYF | TRBJ2-3 | - | TRBV2 | -
TGTGCCAGCAGCCAAGTCGGGGGGGAGGAGTTCTTC | CASSQVGGEEFF | TRBJ2-1 | - | TRBV14 | TRBD2
TGCAGCGTCGTTCCGGGAGTCTCCTACGAGCAGTACTTC | CSVVPGVSYEQYF | TRBJ2-7 | - | TRBV29-1 | -
TGTGCCAGCAGCCCCTGGACAGGGTCGGCTAGCAATCAGCCCCAGCATTTT | CASSPWTGSASNQPQHF | TRBJ1-5 | - | TRBV5-8 | TRBD1